The present TCR beta chain was sequenced within a study of beta chain features in type 1 diabetes. As every portion of the isolated RNA was reverse transcribed, the sequencing read expressed TCRB transcripts. Clones were read by immunoSEQ multiplex PCR, and TCRdb kept only the in-frame ones, dropping some. The data hold hundreds of thousands of clones, with about a sixth observed a single time. The CDR3 runs 16 residues. Germline values: CDR1 SGHRS, CDR2 YFSETQ. J lost 5 bases, V lost 0 bases, and 7 bases had no gene match. Study observations and caveats: Among patients, naive, central memory and Treg TCRB repertoires appeared more similar than among healthy donors.

With respect to this clone: What it binds is not known.

The material sequenced was naive CD4+ T cells from blood. This sequence was found in a woman between 18 and 29 years old in good health. The chain joins TRBV5-1 to TRBJ2-3, with 9 bases that match TRBD1. CDR3 DNA: TGCGCCAGCAGCTTGGGTGGGACAGGGAAGAAAGATACGCAGTATTTT. As protein: CASSLGGTGKKDTQYF. The complete variable domain, with remaining parts taken from reference TRBV5-1 and TRBJ2-3, reads KAGVTQTPRYLIKTRGQQVTLSCSPISGHRSVSWYQQTPGQGLQFLFEYFSETQRNKGNFPGRFSGRQFSNSRSEMNVSTLELGDSALYLCASSLGGTGKKDTQYFGPGTRLTVL.